This is a list of T cell receptor beta chains from one sample in a study of control samples from healthy donors and cancer patients. The repertoire was sequenced with immunoSEQ multiplex PCR; TCRdb's copy has only in-frame clones and lacks some. This sample has some 160,000 clones, with around nine tenths found just once. Input material: blood. The receptors derive from a man younger than 40 in good health. Both conserved end residues are part of each CDR3. Each record gives: D gene, V gene, clone size, J gene, CDR3 DNA, CDR3 protein. The D gene is left open where the match is weak. Not every row has a clone size; where given, it reads once, few, many or a size class.

d_gene: .; v_gene: TRBV3-1/TRBV3-2; abundance: few; j_gene: TRBJ1-3; CDR3nt: TGTGCCAGCAGCCCAACCATAGGGGCCTCTGGAAACACCATATATTTT; CDR3aa: CASSPTIGASGNTIYF
d_gene: TRBD2; v_gene: TRBV9; abundance: .; j_gene: TRBJ2-5; CDR3nt: TGTGCCAGCAGCGGTGTAGCGGGGGGGCTTGAGACCCAGTACTTC; CDR3aa: CASSGVAGGLETQYF
d_gene: TRBD1; v_gene: TRBV6-5; abundance: .; j_gene: TRBJ2-7; CDR3nt: TGTGCCAGCACCCGACAGGGGGGTAAGTTCGAGCAGTACTTC; CDR3aa: CASTRQGGKFEQYF
d_gene: .; v_gene: TRBV9; abundance: .; j_gene: TRBJ2-7; CDR3nt: TGTGCCAGCAGCGTAAGGGCGTCGGACGAGCAGTACTTC; CDR3aa: CASSVRASDEQYF
d_gene: .; v_gene: TRBV29-1; abundance: .; j_gene: TRBJ2-4; CDR3nt: TGCAGCGTCGCGACTAGAGAGGGCAAAAACATTCAGTACTTC; CDR3aa: CSVATREGKNIQYF
d_gene: TRBD1; v_gene: TRBV9; abundance: .; j_gene: TRBJ1-6; CDR3nt: TGTGCCAGCAGCGGAGAAGCAGGGGGCCGGTCACCCCTCCACTTT; CDR3aa: CASSGEAGGRSPLHF
d_gene: TRBD1; v_gene: TRBV6-1; abundance: .; j_gene: TRBJ1-5; CDR3nt: TGTGCCAGCAGTGGACAGGGGATAGGGGTCAATCAGCCCCAGCATTTT; CDR3aa: CASSGQGIGVNQPQHF
d_gene: .; v_gene: TRBV3-1/TRBV3-2; abundance: once; j_gene: TRBJ1-2; CDR3nt: TGTGCCAGCAGCCAAGGGTGCCGAGCAGGGCGTCAAACCTGCTACACCTTC; CDR3aa: CASSQGCRAGRQTCYTF
d_gene: .; v_gene: TRBV5-6; abundance: once; j_gene: TRBJ2-2; CDR3nt: TGTGCCAGCAGCTTTCCCCAGGGGAGGGCCGGGGAGCTGTTTTTT; CDR3aa: CASSFPQGRAGELFF
d_gene: TRBD2; v_gene: TRBV7-2; abundance: few; j_gene: TRBJ2-3; CDR3nt: TGTGCCAGCAGGTGGACTAGAGACACAGATACGCAGTATTTT; CDR3aa: CASRWTRDTDTQYF
d_gene: TRBD2; v_gene: TRBV19; abundance: .; j_gene: TRBJ2-1; CDR3nt: TGTGCCAGTAGTATAGCTGGGACTAAGAGCTCCTACAATGAGCAGTTCTTC; CDR3aa: CASSIAGTKSSYNEQFF
d_gene: TRBD2; v_gene: TRBV24-1; abundance: .; j_gene: TRBJ2-3; CDR3nt: TGTGCCACCAGTGGGCCCCAGGGGAGCGGGAGTGCTGCAGATACGCAGTATTTT; CDR3aa: CATSGPQGSGSAADTQYF
d_gene: .; v_gene: TRBV18; abundance: .; j_gene: TRBJ1-4; CDR3nt: TGTGCCAGCTCACCATCTCAGAGCCAGGGGAATGAAAAACTGTTTTTT; CDR3aa: CASSPSQSQGNEKLFF
d_gene: .; v_gene: TRBV19; abundance: .; j_gene: TRBJ1-2; CDR3nt: TGTGCCAGTAGTATAGGTGCATCTGGCTACACCTTC; CDR3aa: CASSIGASGYTF
d_gene: .; v_gene: TRBV27; abundance: .; j_gene: TRBJ1-5; CDR3nt: TGTGCCAGCAGTTTACAGGATGAGACCCCAGGGACCTATAGCAATCAGCCCCAGCATTTT; CDR3aa: CASSLQDETPGTYSNQPQHF
d_gene: .; v_gene: TRBV7-2; abundance: .; j_gene: TRBJ2-7; CDR3nt: TGTGCCAGCAGCTTAGGAGCCGGGGTGAGCCCCTACGAGCAGTACTTC; CDR3aa: CASSLGAGVSPYEQYF
d_gene: .; v_gene: TRBV9; abundance: .; j_gene: TRBJ2-5; CDR3nt: TGTGCCAGCAGTTCTGGAGCGGGAGAGACCCAGTACTTC; CDR3aa: CASSSGAGETQYF
d_gene: .; v_gene: TRBV20-1; abundance: once; j_gene: TRBJ1-2; CDR3nt: TGCAGTGCTAGGACCAACTATGGCTACACCTTC; CDR3aa: CSARTNYGYTF
d_gene: .; v_gene: TRBV11-2; abundance: .; j_gene: TRBJ2-7; CDR3nt: TGTGCCAGCAGCTCCTCGAGGCTTCTCGAGCAGTACTTC; CDR3aa: CASSSSRLLEQYF
d_gene: TRBD1; v_gene: TRBV9; abundance: .; j_gene: TRBJ1-1; CDR3nt: TGTGCCAGCAGCAGCAAGGACAGGGGACCGAACACTGAAGCTTTCTTT; CDR3aa: CASSSKDRGPNTEAFF
d_gene: TRBD1; v_gene: TRBV24-1; abundance: .; j_gene: TRBJ2-2; CDR3nt: TGTGCCACCAGTGGAAGGACAGGGGGTGGCTCTGGGGAGCTGTTTTTT; CDR3aa: CATSGRTGGGSGELFF
d_gene: .; v_gene: TRBV13; abundance: .; j_gene: TRBJ1-1; CDR3nt: TGTGCCAGCAGCTTGGTCGGGAACACTGAAGCTTTCTTT; CDR3aa: CASSLVGNTEAFF
d_gene: .; v_gene: TRBV5-4; abundance: few; j_gene: TRBJ2-3; CDR3nt: TGTGCCAGCAACACAGGGCGAGGTGGCACAGATACGCAGTATTTT; CDR3aa: CASNTGRGGTDTQYF
d_gene: TRBD1; v_gene: TRBV6-5; abundance: .; j_gene: TRBJ1-1; CDR3nt: TGTGCCAGCAGTTTCGCTACGGACAGGGTGAGAGCTTTCTTT; CDR3aa: CASSFATDRVRAFF
d_gene: .; v_gene: TRBV25-1; abundance: once; j_gene: TRBJ1-2; CDR3nt: TGTGCCAGCATGGAGGGAGGGAGCTATGGCTACACCTTC; CDR3aa: CASMEGGSYGYTF
d_gene: .; v_gene: TRBV7-2; abundance: .; j_gene: TRBJ1-2; CDR3nt: TGTGCCAGCAGCTACCGACAGAGTAACTATGGCTACACCTTC; CDR3aa: CASSYRQSNYGYTF
d_gene: .; v_gene: TRBV27; abundance: .; j_gene: TRBJ1-4; CDR3nt: TGTGCCAGCAGCCCGTTCAGGTATAATGAAAAACTGTTTTTT; CDR3aa: CASSPFRYNEKLFF
d_gene: .; v_gene: TRBV27; abundance: once; j_gene: TRBJ2-7; CDR3nt: TGTGCCAGCAGTTTTCAGGGGGGCTACGAGCAGTACTTC; CDR3aa: CASSFQGGYEQYF
d_gene: TRBD1; v_gene: TRBV6-5; abundance: once; j_gene: TRBJ1-1; CDR3nt: TGTGCCAGCAGTTACTCGACGAGGGGGCGGGGGACTGAAGCTTTCTTT; CDR3aa: CASSYSTRGRGTEAFF
d_gene: .; v_gene: TRBV9; abundance: .; j_gene: TRBJ1-3; CDR3nt: TGTGCCAGCAGCGTTAGAGCAGGGGCAGGCCGAAACACCATATATTTT; CDR3aa: CASSVRAGAGRNTIYF
d_gene: .; v_gene: TRBV12-3/TRBV12-4; abundance: .; j_gene: TRBJ1-1; CDR3nt: TGTGCCAGCAGTTTTTATGTGGGCACTGAAGCTTTCTTT; CDR3aa: CASSFYVGTEAFF
d_gene: .; v_gene: TRBV5-8; abundance: .; j_gene: TRBJ2-5; CDR3nt: TGTGCCAGCAGCTTAAGTCGCGGCAGGGAGACCCAGTACTTC; CDR3aa: CASSLSRGRETQYF
d_gene: TRBD1; v_gene: TRBV7-2; abundance: .; j_gene: TRBJ2-5; CDR3nt: TGTGCCAGCAGCGTAGACAGGGGCCAGACCCAGTACTTC; CDR3aa: CASSVDRGQTQYF
d_gene: TRBD1; v_gene: TRBV6-5; abundance: .; j_gene: TRBJ2-7; CDR3nt: TGTGCCAGCAGACTCACCGGGACAGGGCGCAACGAGCAGTACTTC; CDR3aa: CASRLTGTGRNEQYF
d_gene: .; v_gene: TRBV3-1/TRBV3-2; abundance: .; j_gene: TRBJ1-5; CDR3nt: TGTGCCAGCAGCCAAGATGGAGGGAATCAGCCCCAGCATTTT; CDR3aa: CASSQDGGNQPQHF
d_gene: .; v_gene: TRBV3-1/TRBV3-2; abundance: .; j_gene: TRBJ1-1; CDR3nt: TGTGCCAGCAGCCAAAGGAGTGGAAAAGCTTTCTTT; CDR3aa: CASSQRSGKAFF
d_gene: .; v_gene: TRBV24-1; abundance: .; j_gene: TRBJ1-5; CDR3nt: TGTGCCACCAGTGATTTTCGGAGCTATCAGCCCCAGCATTTT; CDR3aa: CATSDFRSYQPQHF
d_gene: .; v_gene: TRBV12-3/TRBV12-4; abundance: .; j_gene: TRBJ1-2; CDR3nt: TGTGCCAGCAGTTTATCGGGGTCCTATGGCTACACCTTC; CDR3aa: CASSLSGSYGYTF
d_gene: TRBD2; v_gene: TRBV5-1; abundance: .; j_gene: TRBJ2-7; CDR3nt: TGCGCCAGCAGCCCCGGGACTAGCGGGAGCGAGCAGTACTTC; CDR3aa: CASSPGTSGSEQYF
d_gene: .; v_gene: TRBV29-1; abundance: .; j_gene: TRBJ1-2; CDR3nt: TGCAGCGTTGAGGCCTCTTGGATGGGCCCGGGGGGCTACACCTTC; CDR3aa: CSVEASWMGPGGYTF
d_gene: TRBD2; v_gene: TRBV24-1; abundance: .; j_gene: TRBJ2-5; CDR3nt: TGTGCCACCAGTGTTCCTGGGGGAGGGCAAGAGACCCAGTACTTC; CDR3aa: CATSVPGGGQETQYF
d_gene: .; v_gene: TRBV7-3; abundance: .; j_gene: TRBJ2-7; CDR3nt: TGTGCCAGCAGCTTAGAACCAGCGGCCTACGAGCAGTACTTC; CDR3aa: CASSLEPAAYEQYF
d_gene: .; v_gene: TRBV24-1; abundance: .; j_gene: TRBJ2-3; CDR3nt: TGTGCCACCAGTGATTTGAGACCCGGGGTAGGATTAGATACGCAGTATTTT; CDR3aa: CATSDLRPGVGLDTQYF
d_gene: TRBD1; v_gene: TRBV10-1; abundance: .; j_gene: TRBJ1-6; CDR3nt: TGCGCCAGCAGTGTAGGGGGACAGGTTAGGTATTCACCCCTCCACTTT; CDR3aa: CASSVGGQVRYSPLHF
d_gene: .; v_gene: TRBV27; abundance: .; j_gene: TRBJ2-2; CDR3nt: TGTGCCAGCACCGGGCGAAACGGGGAGCTGTTTTTT; CDR3aa: CASTGRNGELFF
d_gene: TRBD1; v_gene: TRBV27; abundance: .; j_gene: TRBJ2-2; CDR3nt: TGTGCCAGCAGTTTAAGTTCTACAGGGGGTACCGGGGAGCTGTTTTTT; CDR3aa: CASSLSSTGGTGELFF
d_gene: TRBD1; v_gene: TRBV10-2; abundance: .; j_gene: TRBJ1-2; CDR3nt: TGCGCCAGCAGTTGGGACAGGGGACCAGCTAACTATGGCTACACCTTC; CDR3aa: CASSWDRGPANYGYTF
d_gene: .; v_gene: TRBV10-3; abundance: .; j_gene: TRBJ2-7; CDR3nt: TGTGCCATCAGTGAGAGCGACGAGTCCACTATATCCTACGAGCAGTACTTC; CDR3aa: CAISESDESTISYEQYF
d_gene: TRBD2; v_gene: TRBV19; abundance: .; j_gene: TRBJ2-3; CDR3nt: TGTGCCAGTAGTAATTGGGCGGGAGGGCCCACAGATACGCAGTATTTT; CDR3aa: CASSNWAGGPTDTQYF
d_gene: .; v_gene: TRBV5-8; abundance: once; j_gene: TRBJ1-1; CDR3nt: TGTGCCAGCAGCCACCAGGGCACTGAAGCTTTCTTT; CDR3aa: CASSHQGTEAFF
d_gene: TRBD1; v_gene: TRBV18; abundance: .; j_gene: TRBJ2-7; CDR3nt: TGTGCCAGCTCACCACCTGGGGCCGGGACAGGGGGATCTGAGCAGTACTTC; CDR3aa: CASSPPGAGTGGSEQYF
d_gene: .; v_gene: TRBV9; abundance: .; j_gene: TRBJ1-2; CDR3nt: TGTGCCAGCAGCGCCAGTAACAGGGATAACTATGGCTACACCTTC; CDR3aa: CASSASNRDNYGYTF
d_gene: TRBD2; v_gene: TRBV6-5; abundance: .; j_gene: TRBJ2-5; CDR3nt: TGTGCCAGCAAGGGGTTAGCGGGGCGCCAAGAGACCCAGTACTTC; CDR3aa: CASKGLAGRQETQYF